This T cell receptor beta chain was captured by sequencing in a study of cytomegalovirus exposure and HLA in healthy donors. CDR1 is SGHRS and CDR2 is YFSETQ in the germline V gene. The junction had 2 bases not matched to a gene; V was cut back by 4 bases and J by 5 bases. The CDR3 consists of 12 residues. The PCR was carried out with 60 Vbeta primers and 13 Jbeta primers. The authors' processing: In a later analysis, of some 80 million unique beta chains, approximately 10 million appeared in at least two donors. Profiling relied on immunoSEQ multiplex PCR, and the TCRdb table lists in-frame clones only, not all of them. The V and J calls and clone size were taken over from that table, and D and trimming were inferred from the DNA. Of 80,000 or so clones detected, 70% to 85% appear once; the ten largest clones hold roughly 7.1%.

The specimen sequenced was PBMCs. This clonotype originated in a woman aged 40 to 50 in good health and CMV-seronegative. The chain is built from TRBV5-1 and TRBJ1-2; TRBD1 matches 7 bases. The CDR3 sequence: CASSLQGYGYTF. The CDR3 nucleotides are TGCGCCAGCAGCCTACAGGGGTATGGCTACACCTTC.